Below, 29 T cell receptor beta chains from the same sample are listed, as sequenced in a study of T cells in localized non-small cell lung cancer. Profiled with immunoSEQ multiplex PCR; TCRdb holds only in-frame clones, not every one. The table shows roughly 25,000 clones, with 88% occurring only once. This specimen consisted of PBMCs, obtained before any cancer treatment. The receptor set was obtained from a man aged 40-75 years with stage II lung adenocarcinoma.

This rearrangement joins TRBV18 to TRBJ1-1, with D maybe TRBD1 (5 bases). The CDR3 has 13 amino acids. The V and J ends lost 3 bases and 11 bases respectively, with 16 bases between them. The germline V gene has CDR1 KGHSH and CDR2 LQKENI. This chain's CDR3 is CASSPNRPFSAFF. DNA for the CDR3: TGTGCCAGCTCACCCAACAGGCCATTCTCGGCTTTCTTT.

For the CDR3, the DNA is TGTGCCAGCTCACAAGACGGGGCCAACGTCCTGACTTTC. It translates to CASSQDGANVLTF. The chain joins TRBV18 to TRBJ2-6; unclear D gene. V was shortened by 4 bases and J by 4 bases, with 5 bases between the two germline ends. The length of the CDR3 is 13 residues. Germline lookup yields CDR1 KGHSH and CDR2 LQKENI.

This sequence joins TRBV6-6 and TRBJ2-2, with 13 bases matching TRBD2. The ends lost 6 bases at V and 5 bases at J; junction bases unmatched: 6. The V gene's germline CDR1 is MNHNY and CDR2 SVGAGI (reference sequence). The CDR3 is made up of 16 amino acids. Here the CDR3 reads CASSLLAGGRTGELFF. The CDR3 bases are TGTGCCAGCAGCCTACTAGCGGGGGGGCGTACCGGGGAGCTGTTTTTT.

The rearrangement uses TRBV7-8 and TRBJ2-2, with 8 nucleotides matching TRBD2. This CDR3 region has 14 residues. Germline V gives CDR1 SGHVS, CDR2 FQNEAQ. Trimming at V came to 3 bases and at J to 4 bases, leaving 1 base not matched to a gene. The CDR3 DNA reads TGTGCCAGCAGCTTTAGCGGGGTCACCGGGGAGCTGTTTTTT. Protein sequence: CASSFSGVTGELFF.

This sequence joins TRBV27 and TRBJ1-5; no reliable D call. Germline values: CDR1 MNHEY, CDR2 SMNVEV (reference sequence). The length of the CDR3 is 14 residues. V was trimmed by 7 bases and J by 1 base, leaving 11 bases between them. CDR3 protein: CASKSKNSNQPQHF. DNA of the CDR3: TGTGCCAGCAAGAGTAAGAACAGCAATCAGCCCCAGCATTTT.

The chain is built from TRBV15 and TRBJ1-3, with TRBD1 matching over 8 bases. The CDR3 has 15 residues. From germline, CDR1 is LNHNV and CDR2 YYDKDF (reference sequence). Losses at the gene ends were 0 bases for V and 10 bases for J; bases not matched to a gene: 8. CDR3 nucleotides: TGTGCCACCAGCAGAGATGTCGGGACAGGAAGGACCATATATTTT. This codes for CATSRDVGTGRTIYF. The full variable domain, rest sourced from reference TRBV15 and TRBJ1-3, is DAMVIQNPRYQVTQFGKPVTLSCSQTLNHNVMYWYQQKSSQAPKLLFHYYDKDFNNEADTPDNFQSRRPNTSFCFLDIRSPGLGDTAMYLCATSRDVGTGRTIYFGEGSWLTVV.

The chain combines TRBV2 with TRBJ1-2, with D tentatively TRBD1 (5 bases). Germline values: CDR1 SNHLY, CDR2 FYNNEI. The ends were cut back, 6 bases at V and 3 bases at J, with 14 bases in the middle. CDR3 size: 14 residues. The CDR3 DNA follows: TGTGCCAGCAGGTCGAGGGGAGGAGACTATGGCTACACCTTC. Its protein product is CASRSRGGDYGYTF.

This chain joins TRBV6-5 and TRBJ1-6; D is uncertain. Germline-derived CDR1 and CDR2 are MNHEY and SVGAGI. Between the trimmed V and J ends, which lost 8 bases and 6 bases, there was a span of 17 bases. The CDR3 is 15 amino acids. The CDR3 DNA follows: TGTGCCAGCTATCCATACGGACGGGGTAATTCACCCCTCCACTTT. The encoded protein is CASYPYGRGNSPLHF.

The chain has TRBV29-1 and TRBJ2-1; unclear D gene. V lost 3 bases, J lost 3 bases, and 9 bases lay in between. The germline CDR1 and CDR2 sequences are SQVTM and ANQGSEA. The CDR3 length is 13 residues. The DNA of the CDR3 is TGCAGCGTTGAGTCCCCACTCTACAATGAGCAGTTCTTC. The encoded protein is CSVESPLYNEQFF.

This sequence joins TRBV18 and TRBJ2-1, with 8 nucleotides matching TRBD1. From germline, CDR1 is KGHSH and CDR2 LQKENI. This CDR3 comprises 12 residues. V was clipped by 11 bases and J by 9 bases; unmatched bases: 9. As DNA, the CDR3 is TGTGCCGGTGGACAGGGTTGGAGTGAGCAGTTCTTC. It specifies CAGGQGWSEQFF.

V usage is TRBV5-4 and J usage is TRBJ1-6, with TRBD1 identical over 8 bases. CDR3 size: 16 residues. V lost 4 bases to trimming and J lost 1 base; unmatched junction nucleotides: 4. From germline, CDR1 is SGHNT and CDR2 YYREEE (reference sequence). The CDR3 region has the DNA TGTGCCAGCAGCGAGGGACAGGCTTCCTATAATTCACCCCTCCACTTT. Translation gives CASSEGQASYNSPLHF. The entire variable domain, with the rest obtained from reference TRBV5-4 and TRBJ1-6, is as follows: ETGVTQSPTHLIKTRGQQVTLRCSSQSGHNTVSWYQQALGQGPQFIFQYYREEENGRGNFPPRFSGLQFPNYSSELNVNALELDDSALYLCASSEGQASYNSPLHFGNGTRLTVT.

The chain couples TRBV7-9 to TRBJ1-4, with D possibly TRBD1 on 6 matching bases. The CDR3 length is 14 residues. V was cut by 7 bases and J by 8 bases, with 17 bases left in between. Germline values: CDR1 SEHNR, CDR2 FQNEAQ (reference sequence). Written as DNA, the CDR3 is TGTGCCAGCACCCACGGGGGGCGCGGGGAAAAACTGTTTTTT. Residues: CASTHGGRGEKLFF. Complete variable domain (other parts from reference TRBV7-9 and TRBJ1-4): DTGVSQNPRHKITKRGQNVTFRCDPISEHNRLYWYRQTLGQGPEFLTYFQNEAQLEKSRLLSDRFSAERPKGSFSTLEIQRTEQGDSAMYLCASTHGGRGEKLFFGSGTQLSVL.

The V and J genes are TRBV19 and TRBJ2-3, with a tentative D call TRBD2 (6 bases). The CDR3 runs to 12 residues. Trimming removed 9 bases at V and 2 bases at J, with 9 bases between. The germline gives CDR1 LNHDA, CDR2 SQIVND (reference sequence). The CDR3 DNA follows: TGTGCCAGCGGGACTTTCACAGATACGCAGTATTTT. It yields the protein CASGTFTDTQYF.

Written as DNA, the CDR3 is TGTGCCAGCAGCTTGTACCCGGACGGTGGTCAGCCCCAGCATTTT. As protein: CASSLYPDGGQPQHF. The rearrangement uses TRBV5-5 and TRBJ1-5; D call uncertain. Germline CDR1 is SGHKS and CDR2 is YYEKEE (reference sequence). Trimming took off 1 base at V and 6 bases at J, with 14 bases between the two ends. The CDR3 is 15 amino acids.

The V and J genes are TRBV2 and TRBJ2-7; D is tentatively TRBD1 or TRBD2 (5 bases each). This CDR3 contains 14 residues. The germline V gene encodes CDR1 SNHLY and CDR2 FYNNEI. Trimming pared 4 bases from V and 1 base from J, leaving 11 bases between. The CDR3 region is CASSVSEGSYEQYF. The CDR3 DNA is TGTGCCAGCAGTGTTTCCGAGGGGTCCTACGAGCAGTACTTC. Full variable domain (outside the CDR3, taken from reference TRBV2 and TRBJ2-7): EPEVTQTPSHQVTQMGQEVILRCVPISNHLYFYWYRQILGQKVEFLVSFYNNEISEKSEIFDDQFSVERPDGSNFTLKIRSTKLEDSAMYFCASSVSEGSYEQYFGPGTRLTVT.

In nucleotides, the CDR3 is TGTGCCAGCAGCCTCGAATTCGGGGCCGGGGAGCTGTTTTTT. Its translation is CASSLEFGAGELFF. This chain uses TRBV4-2 with TRBJ2-2; tentatively, D is TRBD2 (5 bases). The length of the CDR3 is 14 residues. CDR1 and CDR2 (germline): LGHNA, YNFKEQ. With 4 bases removed from V and 6 bases from J, the gap between germline ends came to 12 bases.

V and J are TRBV7-2 and TRBJ2-7, with 7 bases aligning to TRBD2. The junction had 10 bases not matched to a gene; V was cut back by 6 bases and J by 2 bases. The CDR3 length is 15 residues. The germline CDR1 and CDR2 sequences are SGHTA and FQGNSA. The CDR3 sequence is CASRRSGGGTYEQYF. In DNA form, the CDR3 reads TGTGCCAGCAGACGATCGGGCGGGGGAACCTACGAGCAGTACTTC.

The chain couples TRBV5-5 to TRBJ2-2; weak D call: TRBD2 (5 bases). Trimming removed 0 bases at V and 0 bases at J, with 9 bases between. Germline CDR1 SGHKS, CDR2 YYEKEE (reference sequence). The CDR3 runs 16 residues. This CDR3 is CASSLVRGTNTGELFF. DNA of the CDR3: TGTGCCAGCAGCTTGGTTCGGGGAACGAACACCGGGGAGCTGTTTTTT.

This clone was seen only once. The rearrangement links TRBV6-1 to TRBJ1-5, with 7 bases aligning to TRBD1. There are 16 residues in the CDR3. Trimming took 4 bases from V and 0 from J; bases not matched to a gene: 6. CDR1 and CDR2 from the germline V gene are MNHNS and SASEGT. In DNA, the CDR3 is TGTGCCAGCAGTGGTGGGACAGTCTATAGCAATCAGCCCCAGCATTTT. Encoded protein: CASSGGTVYSNQPQHF.

This rearrangement joins TRBV19 to TRBJ2-3; 11 bases line up with TRBD2. CDR3 length equals 20 residues. CDR1 and CDR2 from the germline V gene are LNHDA and SQIVND (reference sequence). V gave up 3 bases and J gave up 1 base; unmatched junction bases: 15. The CDR3 spells CASSIQIVGASGGRTDTQYF. In nucleotides, the CDR3 is TGTGCCAGTAGTATCCAAATCGTGGGGGCTAGCGGGGGGCGCACAGATACGCAGTATTTT.

This clone was detected only a few times. This chain connects TRBV7-9 to TRBJ1-2; 7 bases line up with TRBD1. Trimming at V came to 11 bases and at J to 0 bases, leaving 6 bases not matched to a gene. This CDR3 has 13 amino acids. The germline V gene has CDR1 SEHNR and CDR2 FQNEAQ (reference sequence). This CDR3 reads CAATGVPNYGYTF. Written as DNA, the CDR3 is TGTGCCGCTACAGGGGTACCTAACTATGGCTACACCTTC. The full variable domain, completed using reference TRBV7-9 and TRBJ1-2, is DTGVSQNPRHKITKRGQNVTFRCDPISEHNRLYWYRQTLGQGPEFLTYFQNEAQLEKSRLLSDRFSAERPKGSFSTLEIQRTEQGDSAMYLCAATGVPNYGYTFGSGTRLTVV.

This chain uses TRBV4-1 with TRBJ2-2; possibly TRBD1 or TRBD2 for D (5 bases each). Germline V gene data show CDR1 as MGHRA and CDR2 as YSYEKL. V was shortened by 4 bases and J by 3 bases, with 12 bases between the two germline ends. The CDR3 extends over 15 amino acids. This CDR3 reads CASSRVLGDTGELFF. The DNA of the CDR3 is TGCGCCAGCAGCCGAGTTCTGGGGGACACCGGGGAGCTGTTTTTT.

V gene TRBV5-6 combines with J gene TRBJ2-1, with TRBD2 identical over 7 bases. Looked up from germline, CDR1 is SGHDT and CDR2 is YYEEEE. The V and J ends lost 3 bases and 4 bases, in that order; junction bases with no gene match: 13. The CDR3 is 17 amino acids. In nucleotides, the CDR3 is TGTGCCAGCAGCTACCCATTACGGGGAGCGGGGTACAATGAGCAGTTCTTC. It codes for CASSYPLRGAGYNEQFF.

The chain links TRBV5-4 to TRBJ2-5, with TRBD2 matching over 12 bases. Germline V gives CDR1 SGHNT, CDR2 YYREEE (reference sequence). J was trimmed by 9 bases and V by 4 bases; bases with no gene match: 10. The CDR3 loop spans 15 amino acids. In DNA, the CDR3 is TGTGCCAGCAGCAGGGGACTAGCGGGTCCGGGGGCCCAGTACTTC. Amino acids: CASSRGLAGPGAQYF.

The chain joins TRBV7-2 to TRBJ2-2, with TRBD2 matching 12 bases. The germline CDR1 and CDR2 sequences are SGHTA and FQGNSA. The CDR3 has 16 amino acids. Trimming cost V 3 bases and J 4 bases; bases outside gene matches: 3. CDR3 region: CASSLASGGATGELFF. CDR3 nucleotide sequence: TGTGCCAGCAGCTTGGCTAGCGGGGGGGCCACCGGGGAGCTGTTTTTT.

This rearrangement joins TRBV7-3 to TRBJ2-5, with 12 bases matching TRBD2. The ends lost 5 bases at V and 4 bases at J; junction bases unmatched: 5. This CDR3 spans 15 amino acids. Looked up from germline, CDR1 is SGHTA and CDR2 is FQGTGA. The CDR3 DNA reads as TGTGCCAGCAGCCGACTAGCGGGAGCGGGAGAGACCCAGTACTTC. Amino acid sequence: CASSRLAGAGETQYF. Full variable domain (rest looked up from reference TRBV7-3 and TRBJ2-5): GAGVSQTPSNKVTEKGKYVELRCDPISGHTALYWYRQSLGQGPEFLIYFQGTGAADDSGLPNDRFFAVRPEGSVSTLKIQRTERGDSAVYLCASSRLAGAGETQYFGPGTRLLVL.

The chain joins TRBV5-6 to TRBJ1-1; D may be TRBD1 (6 bases). The CDR3 extends over 12 amino acids. CDR1 and CDR2 (germline): SGHDT, YYEEEE. V lost 7 bases and J 8 bases, leaving 15 bases between the germline ends. CDR3 coding DNA: TGTGCCAGCTGGTACGCCGGGACAGAAGCTTTCTTT. It yields the protein CASWYAGTEAFF.

The V gene is TRBV30, the J gene TRBJ2-5; D is unresolved. Trimming shortened V by 1 base and J by 5 bases, and 11 bases separated the two germline ends. Germline values: CDR1 GTSNPN, CDR2 SVGIG (reference sequence). This CDR3 spans 13 amino acids. As DNA, the CDR3 is TGTGCCTGGAGTGGGCTGATAGGCGAGACCCAGTACTTC. This codes for CAWSGLIGETQYF.

V is TRBV28 and J is TRBJ1-2; D is possibly TRBD1 (5 bases). V gave up 8 bases and J gave up 3 bases, with 13 bases separating them. This CDR3 region has 13 residues. Germline V gene lookup returns CDR1 MDHEN and CDR2 SYDVKM. The CDR3 DNA reads as TGTGCCAGCTTGGCAGGGCTGGACTATGGCTACACCTTC. Its protein product is CASLAGLDYGYTF.